This T cell receptor (beta chain) was recovered during a study of T-cell reconstitution after alpha-beta-depleted transplantation in children. CDR3 size: 15 residues. CDR1 is LGHDT, CDR2 YNNKEL, per germline (reference sequence). V lost 0 bases to trimming and J lost 7 bases, with 13 bases between them. There are a few counts of this clonotype. Its antigen is undetermined. Study-level findings and limits: One year post-transplant, T-cell counts and diversity were largely derived from T cells produced anew.

The TCRbeta library was prepared with unique molecular identifiers. From the PCR reads, TCRdb called clonotypes with MiXCR, one entry per CDR3 protein. The data show over 200,000 distinct CDR3 sequences, with around a sixth seen just once and just under 45% held by the top ten. The receptor comes from a male patient aged 2 to 10 who had a stem cell transplant for acute lymphoblastic leukemia, so the T cells may come from the graft donor. Sequencing was performed on PBMCs, mostly from graft donor cells, taken 360 days after TCRalphabeta/CD19-depleted stem cell transplant. The rearrangement uses TRBV3-1 and TRBJ2-1; D possibly uses TRBD1 or TRBD2 (5 bases each). The CDR3 DNA reads as TGTGCCAGCAGCCAAGACTGGGACCCTCGGAATGAGCAGTTCTTC. Translated, it gives CASSQDWDPRNEQFF.